Presented here are 14 T cell receptor beta chains from one specimen sequenced in a study of early T cells in non-severe SARS-CoV-2 infection. From the 5' RACE reads, TCRdb called clonotypes with MiXCR, one entry per CDR3 protein. The sample lists 28,000 or so distinct CDR3 sequences; roughly 7% were seen once. The material sequenced was whole blood. The receptors were sampled from an adult who was a healthcare worker with PCR-confirmed SARS-CoV-2 infection or an uninfected control (not recorded which).

This clonotype was detected many times. CDR3 protein: CSGGLAGRTDTQYF. The CDR3 DNA follows: TGCAGTGGTGGGCTAGCGGGCCGCACAGATACGCAGTATTTT. The chain combines TRBV20-1 with TRBJ2-3, with 8 positions matching TRBD2. V lost 7 bases, J lost 1 base, and 7 bases stayed unmatched. Germline CDR1 DFQATT, CDR2 SNEGSKA (reference sequence). This CDR3 is built from 14 residues.

Ten or more counts support this clonotype. J is TRBJ1-1 and V is TRBV11-1, with D possibly TRBD1 on 5 matching bases. CDR1 and CDR2 (germline): SGHAT, FQDESV (reference sequence). This CDR3 is 15 amino acids long. The germline V and J ends were trimmed by 6 bases and 3 bases, with 17 bases remaining between them. In nucleotides, the CDR3 is TGTGCCAGCAGGTTGGGTTATCGAGGGGACACTGAAGCTTTCTTT. Amino acids: CASRLGYRGDTEAFF.

This clonotype was seen repeatedly, ten times or more. CDR3 coding DNA: TGTGCCAGCAGCCTAGTACCGCCGAGGGAGGGGGAGCTGTTTTTT. Amino acid sequence: CASSLVPPREGELFF. The V and J genes are TRBV6-5 and TRBJ2-2, with a possible D match to TRBD2 (5 bases). Germline assignment: CDR1 MNHEY and CDR2 SVGAGI. This CDR3 is 15 amino acids long. Trimming removed 6 bases at V and 8 bases at J, with 19 bases between.

There are many counts of this clonotype. The rearrangement links TRBV28 to TRBJ2-6, with D unclear. The CDR3 runs to 15 residues. Germline lookup yields CDR1 MDHEN and CDR2 SYDVKM. Trimming cost V 1 base and J 0 bases, with 4 bases left between them. CDR3 DNA sequence: TGTGCCAGCAGTTTATACCTCTCTGGGGCCAACGTCCTGACTTTC. This gives the protein CASSLYLSGANVLTF.

This clonotype was observed at least ten times. The gene calls are TRBV12-3 or TRBV12-4 and TRBJ1-6; 7 positions match TRBD1. The CDR3 length is 17 residues. J lost 0 bases, V lost 11 bases, and 13 bases had no gene match. The CDR3 protein is CASTTGTQSSYNSPLHF. CDR3 DNA: TGTGCCTCCACGACAGGGACTCAGAGCTCCTATAATTCACCCCTCCACTTT.

This clonotype showed up many times. V gene TRBV19 combines with J gene TRBJ1-3, with D possibly matching TRBD1 (5 bases). Looked up from germline, CDR1 is LNHDA and CDR2 is SQIVND (reference sequence). Trimming pared 6 bases from V and 0 bases from J, leaving 9 bases between. The CDR3 has 14 residues. The CDR3 bases are TGTGCCAGTAGGGGGGGGATCTCTGGAAACACCATATATTTT. Amino acids: CASRGGISGNTIYF.

The sample holds a few counts of this clonotype. This chain links TRBV2 with TRBJ2-2; no reliable D call. The CDR3 is made up of 12 amino acids. The V end was cut by 7 bases, the J end by 2 bases, with 5 bases between. The germline V gene encodes CDR1 SNHLY and CDR2 FYNNEI. The CDR3 region is CASTFNTGELFF. DNA for the CDR3: TGTGCCAGCACCTTTAACACCGGGGAGCTGTTTTTT.

The chain recombines TRBV20-1 with TRBJ2-3, with TRBD2 matching 11 bases. This CDR3 has 13 residues. Germline CDR1 and CDR2: DFQATT and SNEGSKA (reference sequence). The trim removed 6 bases at V and 5 bases at J, leaving 4 bases unmatched. The CDR3 DNA reads as TGCAGTGCAGGGACTAGCGGAAGAGATACGCAGTATTTT. Protein product: CSAGTSGRDTQYF.

This clonotype was recorded at least ten times. V and J are TRBV7-2 and TRBJ2-3; D is unclear. Between the trimmed V and J ends, which lost 3 bases and 4 bases, there was a span of 14 bases. CDR3 length equals 15 residues. Germline CDR1 reads SGHTA; CDR2 reads FQGNSA. The CDR3 sequence: CASSFLGVEADTQYF. CDR3 nucleotides: TGTGCCAGCAGCTTCCTAGGTGTCGAAGCAGATACGCAGTATTTT.

There are many counts of this clonotype. The rearrangement joins TRBV20-1 to TRBJ2-1; 13 bases are a match to TRBD2. CDR1 and CDR2 from the germline V gene are DFQATT and SNEGSKA (reference sequence). V lost 2 bases, J lost 8 bases, and 9 bases stayed unmatched. The CDR3 runs 16 residues. CDR3 bases: TGCAGTGCTAGAAACTTACTAGCGGGAGGGCCCTATGAGCAGTTCTTC. Translated: CSARNLLAGGPYEQFF.

This clonotype was seen repeatedly, ten times or more. The J gene is TRBJ1-4, the V gene TRBV2, with D maybe TRBD1 (6 bases). Germline V gene lookup returns CDR1 SNHLY and CDR2 FYNNEI. This CDR3 comprises 15 residues. V shed 7 bases and J shed 4 bases, with 16 bases lying between them. The CDR3, as DNA: TGTGCCAGCACAATCCTACAGGGTGGTAATGAAAAACTGTTTTTT. This codes for CASTILQGGNEKLFF.

This clonotype occurred many times. The chain is built from TRBV9 and TRBJ1-2; the match to TRBD1 covers 8 bases. CDR3 length: 14 residues. J lost 5 bases, V lost 3 bases, and 6 bases had no gene match. From germline, CDR1 is SGDLS and CDR2 YYNGEE. The CDR3 reads CASSAGQGWYGYTF. DNA for the CDR3: TGTGCCAGCAGCGCAGGACAGGGCTGGTATGGCTACACCTTC.

This clonotype was observed at least ten times. The chain joins TRBV30 to TRBJ2-1; 7 nucleotides align to TRBD1. The CDR3 covers 14 residues. Germline lookup yields CDR1 GTSNPN and CDR2 SVGIG (reference sequence). V gave up 1 base and J gave up 7 bases; unmatched junction bases: 7. The DNA of the CDR3 is TGTGCCTGGAGTGGGGGACAGACCTCGAATGAGCAGTTCTTC. It codes for CAWSGGQTSNEQFF.

This clonotype was observed many times. The chain links TRBV7-3 to TRBJ1-1; a possible D gene is TRBD1 (5 bases). CDR1 SGHTA and CDR2 FQGTGA come from the germline V gene. This CDR3 region has 13 residues. Deletions cut 4 bases from V and 0 bases from J, with 6 bases between. The CDR3 DNA reads as TGTGCCAGCAGCTCAGGGATGAACACTGAAGCTTTCTTT. This translates into CASSSGMNTEAFF.